A selection of T cell receptor beta chains follows, all from one sample in a study of PD-L1 blockade in urothelial cancer. TCRdb keeps only in-frame clones here, not all; method: immunoSEQ multiplex PCR. The sample lists about 110,000 clones; approximately 85% were seen once. This material consisted of PBMCs, taken around atezolizumab (anti-PD-L1) treatment. The source is a man aged 50 or older with urothelial cancer. Each CDR3 is given with its conserved first and last residue. D genes are given only for firm matches. Part of the rows lack a size; the others show once, few, many or a class for expanded clones.

>TRBD1|NA|TRBJ1-5|TRBV28
TGTGCCAGCGACAGGGGAGGGGGAGGTCAGCCCCAGCATTTT
CASDRGGGGQPQHF
>NA|NA|TRBJ1-2|TRBV25-1
TGTGCCAGCAGTGAATATGGGAGCGGCTACACCTTC
CASSEYGSGYTF
>NA|NA|TRBJ2-1|TRBV5-1
TGCGCCAGCAGCTTGGCCGTGGGCCAAATCCTCAATGAGCAGTTCTTC
CASSLAVGQILNEQFF
>NA|NA|TRBJ2-5|TRBV20-1
TGCAGTGCTACCCGCCGGGAGACCCAGTACTTC
CSATRRETQYF
>TRBD2|NA|TRBJ2-2|TRBV9
TGTGCCAGCAGCGTAGGACTAGCGGGAGAGACTGGGGAGCTGTTTTTT
CASSVGLAGETGELFF
>TRBD1|NA|TRBJ1-4|TRBV6-1
TGTGCCAGCAGTACAGGGGGTCGGGTTGAAAAACTGTTTTTT
CASSTGGRVEKLFF
>NA|once|TRBJ2-5|TRBV28
TGTGCCAGCAGCCGGACAGCACAAGAGACCCAGTACTTC
CASSRTAQETQYF
>TRBD2|NA|TRBJ2-7|TRBV10-3
TGTGCCATCAGTGACCCAGGACTAGCGGGATCCCCCTACGAGCAGTACTTC
CAISDPGLAGSPYEQYF
>NA|NA|TRBJ2-7|TRBV28
TGTGCCAGCAGTACCCAGGGGACCGAGCAGTACTTC
CASSTQGTEQYF
>TRBD2|once|TRBJ2-7|TRBV19
TGTGCCAGCCGGGGCGGGGGGGGCGAGCAGTACTTC
CASRGGGGEQYF
>TRBD1|NA|TRBJ2-7|TRBV28
TGTGCCAGCAGTTTATCGTCGGCGGGACAGGTTACCTACGAGCAGTACTTC
CASSLSSAGQVTYEQYF
>NA|NA|TRBJ1-2|TRBV5-6
TGTGCCAGCACCGATTGGCGGGGGATCCTTGGCTACACCTTC
CASTDWRGILGYTF
>NA|NA|TRBJ1-6|TRBV5-5
TGTGCCAGCAGCTTGGCTGGGATGACAAGGGGATCACCCCTCCACTTT
CASSLAGMTRGSPLHF
>TRBD1|NA|TRBJ2-5|TRBV19
TGTGCCAGCGCTTCAGGACAGGGTGGAGGAGAGACCCAGTACTTC
CASASGQGGGETQYF
>TRBD1|once|TRBJ2-4|TRBV4-1
TGCGCCAGCAGCCAAGAGGAGGACAGGGGGATAGCCAAAAACATTCAGTACTTC
CASSQEEDRGIAKNIQYF
>TRBD1|few|TRBJ1-6|TRBV6-5
TGTGCCAGCAGTCCGGACAGGGGAAGATCACCCCTCCACTTT
CASSPDRGRSPLHF
>NA|NA|TRBJ1-5|TRBV28
TGTGCCAGCAGTATGGGGGGGAGCAATCAGCCCCAGCATTTT
CASSMGGSNQPQHF
>TRBD1|NA|TRBJ2-2|TRBV14
TGTGCCAGCAGCCAAGAACTAACCAGAGGGACAGTTGGTAACACCGGGGAGCTGTTTTTT
CASSQELTRGTVGNTGELFF
>TRBD2|NA|TRBJ2-3|TRBV10-3
TGTGCCATCAGTGAGGCTAGCGGGAGGGGGGGCACAGATACGCAGTATTTT
CAISEASGRGGTDTQYF
>TRBD2|NA|TRBJ2-5|TRBV30
TGTGCCTGGACCCCACTCCTAACTAGCGGGAGGATGGAGACCCAGTACTTC
CAWTPLLTSGRMETQYF
>TRBD1|NA|TRBJ1-1|TRBV7-9
TGTGCCAGCAGCTCAACAGGGGCCCCGAACACTGAAGCTTTCTTT
CASSSTGAPNTEAFF
>NA|NA|TRBJ1-4|TRBV9
TGTGCCAGCAGCCCCGGCGGCTTGGGAAAACTGTTTTTT
CASSPGGLGKLFF